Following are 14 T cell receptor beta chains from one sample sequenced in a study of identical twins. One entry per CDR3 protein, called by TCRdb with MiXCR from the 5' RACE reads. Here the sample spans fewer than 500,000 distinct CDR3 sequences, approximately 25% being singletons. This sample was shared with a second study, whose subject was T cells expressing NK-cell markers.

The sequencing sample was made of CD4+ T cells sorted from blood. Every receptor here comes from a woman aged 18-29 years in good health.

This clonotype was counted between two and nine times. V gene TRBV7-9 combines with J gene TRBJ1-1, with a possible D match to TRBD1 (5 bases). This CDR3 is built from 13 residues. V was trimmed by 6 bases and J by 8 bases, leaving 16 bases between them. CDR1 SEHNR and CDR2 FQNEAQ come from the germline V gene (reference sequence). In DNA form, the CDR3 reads TGTGCCAGCAGTCTTGGGTTCGAGGGGGAAGCTTTCTTT. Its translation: CASSLGFEGEAFF.

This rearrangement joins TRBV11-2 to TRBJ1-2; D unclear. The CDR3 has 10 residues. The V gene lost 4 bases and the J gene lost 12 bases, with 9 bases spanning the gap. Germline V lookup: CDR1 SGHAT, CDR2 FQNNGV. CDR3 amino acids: CASSSGRHTF. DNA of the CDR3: TGTGCCAGCAGCTCTGGACGTCACACCTTC.

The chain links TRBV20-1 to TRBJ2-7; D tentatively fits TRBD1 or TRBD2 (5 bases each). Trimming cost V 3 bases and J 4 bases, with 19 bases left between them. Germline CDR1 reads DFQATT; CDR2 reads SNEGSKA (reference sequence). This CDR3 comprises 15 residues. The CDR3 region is CSARDSGPLGYEQYF. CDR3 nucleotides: TGCAGTGCTAGGGATTCGGGACCGCTGGGATACGAGCAGTACTTC.

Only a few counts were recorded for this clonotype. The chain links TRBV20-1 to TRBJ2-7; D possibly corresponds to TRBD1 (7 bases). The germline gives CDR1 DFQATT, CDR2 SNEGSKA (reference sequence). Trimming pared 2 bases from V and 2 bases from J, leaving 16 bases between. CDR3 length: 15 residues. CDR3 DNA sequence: TGCAGTGCTAGATCTCCAGGAGGGGGCCCCTACGAGCAGTACTTC. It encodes CSARSPGGGPYEQYF.

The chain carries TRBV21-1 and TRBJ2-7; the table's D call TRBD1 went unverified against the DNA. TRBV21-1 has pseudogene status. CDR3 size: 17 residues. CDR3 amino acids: CASSYRDTYFFSYEQYF. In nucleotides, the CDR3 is TGTGCCAGCAGCTACCGGGACACCTACTTTTTCTCCTACGAGCAGTACTTC.

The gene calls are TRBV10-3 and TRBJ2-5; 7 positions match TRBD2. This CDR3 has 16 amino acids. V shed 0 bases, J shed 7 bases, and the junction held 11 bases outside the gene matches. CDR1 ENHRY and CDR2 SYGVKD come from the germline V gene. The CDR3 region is CAISESASGGPATQYF. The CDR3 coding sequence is TGTGCCATCAGTGAGTCTGCGTCGGGAGGTCCGGCGACCCAGTACTTC.

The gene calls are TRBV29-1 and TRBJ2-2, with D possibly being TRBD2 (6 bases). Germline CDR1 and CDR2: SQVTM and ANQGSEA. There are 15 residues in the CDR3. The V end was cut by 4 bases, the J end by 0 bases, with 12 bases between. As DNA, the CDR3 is TGCAGCGTTGGCGGACTACTCGCGAACACCGGGGAGCTGTTTTTT. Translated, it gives CSVGGLLANTGELFF.

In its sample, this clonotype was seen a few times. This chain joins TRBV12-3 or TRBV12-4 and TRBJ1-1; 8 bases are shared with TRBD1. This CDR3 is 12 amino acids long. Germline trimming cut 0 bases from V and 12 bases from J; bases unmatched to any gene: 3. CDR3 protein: CASSLAGTGSFF. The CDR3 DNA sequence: TGTGCCAGCAGTTTAGCCGGGACAGGATCTTTCTTT.

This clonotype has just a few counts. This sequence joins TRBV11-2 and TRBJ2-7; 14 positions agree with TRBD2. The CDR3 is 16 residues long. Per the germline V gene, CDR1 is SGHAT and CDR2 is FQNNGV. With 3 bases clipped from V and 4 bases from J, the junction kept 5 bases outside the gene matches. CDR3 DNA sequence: TGTGCCAGCAGCTTTAGACTAGCGGGAGGGCCTTACGAGCAGTACTTC. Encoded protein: CASSFRLAGGPYEQYF. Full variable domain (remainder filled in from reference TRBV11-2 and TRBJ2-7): EAGVAQSPRYKIIEKRQSVAFWCNPISGHATLYWYQQILGQGPKLLIQFQNNGVVDDSQLPKDRFSAERLKGVDSTLKIQPAKLEDSAVYLCASSFRLAGGPYEQYFGPGTRLTVT.

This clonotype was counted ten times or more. The CDR3 reads CSAAEEFTYNEQFF. In DNA form, the CDR3 reads TGCAGCGCCGCGGAGGAATTCACCTACAATGAGCAGTTCTTC. The chain employs TRBV29-1 and TRBJ2-1; D perhaps matches TRBD2 (5 bases). Trimming cost V 7 bases and J 2 bases, with 15 bases left between them. The germline V gene encodes CDR1 SQVTM and CDR2 ANQGSEA. This CDR3 is 14 amino acids long.

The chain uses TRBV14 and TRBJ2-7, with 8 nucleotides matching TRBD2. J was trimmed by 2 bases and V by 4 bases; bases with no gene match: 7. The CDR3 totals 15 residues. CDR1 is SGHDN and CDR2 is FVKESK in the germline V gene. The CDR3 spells CASSPTAGAPYEQYF. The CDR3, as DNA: TGTGCCAGCAGCCCGACAGCGGGAGCCCCCTACGAGCAGTACTTC.

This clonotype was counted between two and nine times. CDR3 residues: CASSPFRDRGETGELFF. For the CDR3, the DNA is TGTGCCAGCAGCCCCTTCCGGGACAGGGGCGAGACCGGGGAGCTGTTTTTT. The V call is TRBV7-2, the J call TRBJ2-2; 10 bases map to TRBD1. CDR3 length: 17 residues. Germline values: CDR1 SGHTA, CDR2 FQGNSA. With V trimmed by 5 bases and J by 5 bases, 11 bases remained unmatched.

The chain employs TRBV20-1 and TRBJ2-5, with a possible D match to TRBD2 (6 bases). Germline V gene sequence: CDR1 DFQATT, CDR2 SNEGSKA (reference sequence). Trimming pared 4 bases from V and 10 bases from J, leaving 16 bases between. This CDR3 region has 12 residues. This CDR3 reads CSAKLAELSQYF. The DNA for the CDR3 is TGCAGTGCTAAATTAGCGGAATTGAGCCAGTACTTC.

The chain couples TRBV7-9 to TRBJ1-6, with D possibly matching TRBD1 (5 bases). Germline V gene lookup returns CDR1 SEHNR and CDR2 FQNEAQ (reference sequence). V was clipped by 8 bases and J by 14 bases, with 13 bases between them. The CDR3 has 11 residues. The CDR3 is CASESAGALHF. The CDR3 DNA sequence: TGTGCCAGCGAATCCGCGGGGGCCCTCCACTTT.